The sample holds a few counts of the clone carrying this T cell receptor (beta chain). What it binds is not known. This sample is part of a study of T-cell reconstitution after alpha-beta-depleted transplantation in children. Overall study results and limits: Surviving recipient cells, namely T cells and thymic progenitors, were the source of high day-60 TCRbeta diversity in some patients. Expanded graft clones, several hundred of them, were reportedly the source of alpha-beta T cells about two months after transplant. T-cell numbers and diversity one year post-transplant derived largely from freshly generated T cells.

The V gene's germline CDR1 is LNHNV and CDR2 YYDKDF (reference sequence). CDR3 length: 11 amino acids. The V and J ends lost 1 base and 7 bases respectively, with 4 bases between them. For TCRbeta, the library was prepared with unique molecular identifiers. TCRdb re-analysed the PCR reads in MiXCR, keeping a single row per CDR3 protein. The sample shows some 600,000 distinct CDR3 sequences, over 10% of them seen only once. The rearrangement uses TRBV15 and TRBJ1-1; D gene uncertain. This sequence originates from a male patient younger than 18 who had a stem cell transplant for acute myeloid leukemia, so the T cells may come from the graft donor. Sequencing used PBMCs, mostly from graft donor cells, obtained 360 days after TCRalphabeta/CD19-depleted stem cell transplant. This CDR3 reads CATSRVSEAFF. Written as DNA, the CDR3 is TGTGCCACCAGCAGAGTAAGTGAAGCTTTCTTT.